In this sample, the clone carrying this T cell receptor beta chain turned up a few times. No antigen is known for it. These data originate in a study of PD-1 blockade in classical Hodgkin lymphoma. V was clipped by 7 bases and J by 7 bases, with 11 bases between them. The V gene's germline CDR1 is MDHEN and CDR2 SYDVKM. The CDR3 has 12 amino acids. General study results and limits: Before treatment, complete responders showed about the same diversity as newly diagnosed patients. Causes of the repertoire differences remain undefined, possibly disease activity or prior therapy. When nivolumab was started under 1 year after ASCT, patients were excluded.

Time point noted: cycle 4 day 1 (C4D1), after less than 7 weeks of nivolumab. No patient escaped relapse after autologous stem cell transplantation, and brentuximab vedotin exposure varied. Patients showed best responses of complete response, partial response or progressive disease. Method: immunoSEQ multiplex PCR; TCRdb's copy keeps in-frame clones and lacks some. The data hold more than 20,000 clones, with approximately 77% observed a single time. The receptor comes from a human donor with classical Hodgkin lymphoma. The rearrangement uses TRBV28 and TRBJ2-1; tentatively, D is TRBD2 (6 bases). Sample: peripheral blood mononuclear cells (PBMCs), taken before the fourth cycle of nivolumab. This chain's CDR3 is CASTYGGNEQFF. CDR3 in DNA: TGTGCCAGCACCTATGGGGGGAATGAGCAGTTCTTC. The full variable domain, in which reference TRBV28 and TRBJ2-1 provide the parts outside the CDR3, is DVKVTQSSRYLVKRTGEKVFLECVQDMDHENMFWYRQDPGLGLRLIYFSYDVKMKEKGDIPEGYSVSREKKERFSLILESASTNQTSMYLCASTYGGNEQFFGPGTRLTVL.